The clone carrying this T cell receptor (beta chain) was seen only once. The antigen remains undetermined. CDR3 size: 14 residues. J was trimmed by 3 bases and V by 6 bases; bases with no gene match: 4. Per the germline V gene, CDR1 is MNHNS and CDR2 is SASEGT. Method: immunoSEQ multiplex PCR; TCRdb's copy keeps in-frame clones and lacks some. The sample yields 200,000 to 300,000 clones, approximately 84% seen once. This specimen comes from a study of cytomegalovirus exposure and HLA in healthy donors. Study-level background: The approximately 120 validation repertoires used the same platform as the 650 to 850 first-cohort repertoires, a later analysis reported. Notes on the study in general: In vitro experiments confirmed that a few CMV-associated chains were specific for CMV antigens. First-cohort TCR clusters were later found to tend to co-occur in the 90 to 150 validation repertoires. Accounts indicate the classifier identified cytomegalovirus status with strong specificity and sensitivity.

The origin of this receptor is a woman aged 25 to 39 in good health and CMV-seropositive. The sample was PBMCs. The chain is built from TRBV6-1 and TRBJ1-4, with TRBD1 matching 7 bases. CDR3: CASRVGTANEKLFF. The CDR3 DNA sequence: TGTGCCAGCAGGGTCGGGACAGCTAATGAAAAACTGTTTTTT.